The clone carrying this T cell receptor beta chain was detected ten times or more. Its matching antigen is unknown. This sample was included in a study of response to subunit inactivated influenza vaccine. Study-level findings and limits: Authors suggested each seasonal flu vaccination may recruit only limited numbers of new T cells.

Per the germline V gene, CDR1 is MNHEY and CDR2 is SMNVEV (reference sequence). Trimming took 5 bases from V and 7 from J; bases not matched to a gene: 5. This CDR3 contains 14 residues. TCRdb re-called the RT-PCR reads through MiXCR, storing one row per CDR3 protein. This sample has approximately 480,000 distinct CDR3 sequences, with approximately 11% found just once. The chain has TRBV27 and TRBJ2-2; the match to TRBD1 covers 9 bases. The clonotype was recovered from a man aged 45 to 65 who received an inactivated influenza vaccine. Here the sequenced sample was PBMCs from blood, taken 40 to 50 days after vaccination. The CDR3 region is CASSMGQGNGELFF. The CDR3 nucleotides read TGTGCCAGCAGTATGGGACAGGGAAACGGGGAGCTGTTTTTT.